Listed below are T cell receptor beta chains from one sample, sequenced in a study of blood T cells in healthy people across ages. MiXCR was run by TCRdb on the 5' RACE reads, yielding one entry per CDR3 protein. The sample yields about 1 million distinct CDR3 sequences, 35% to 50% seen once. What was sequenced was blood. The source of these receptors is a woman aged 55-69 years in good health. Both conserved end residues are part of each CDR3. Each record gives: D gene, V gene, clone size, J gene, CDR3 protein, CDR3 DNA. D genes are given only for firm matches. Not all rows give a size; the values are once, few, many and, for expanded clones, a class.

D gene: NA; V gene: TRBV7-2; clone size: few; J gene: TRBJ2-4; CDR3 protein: CASSPPGRSQNIQYF; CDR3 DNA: TGTGCCAGCAGTCCACCGGGACGGAGTCAGAACATTCAGTACTTC
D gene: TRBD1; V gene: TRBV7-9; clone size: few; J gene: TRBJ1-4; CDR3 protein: CASSSRQGTNEKLFF; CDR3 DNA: TGTGCCAGCAGCTCGCGACAGGGAACTAATGAAAAACTGTTTTTT
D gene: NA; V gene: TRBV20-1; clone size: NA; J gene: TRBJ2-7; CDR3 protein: CSAARDKYEQYF; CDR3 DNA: TGCAGTGCTGCCCGGGACAAGTACGAGCAGTACTTC
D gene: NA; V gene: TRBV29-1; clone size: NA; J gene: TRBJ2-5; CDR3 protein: CSVGAALASLGETQYF; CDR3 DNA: TGCAGCGTTGGAGCTGCCCTTGCCAGCCTGGGAGAGACCCAGTACTTC
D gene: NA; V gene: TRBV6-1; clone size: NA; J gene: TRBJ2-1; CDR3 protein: CASKRGATRNEQFF; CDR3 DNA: TGTGCCAGCAAGAGGGGCGCGACGAGGAATGAGCAGTTCTTC
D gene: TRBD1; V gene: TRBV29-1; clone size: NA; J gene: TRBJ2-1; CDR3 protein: CSVYRGSYNEQFF; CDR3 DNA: TGCAGCGTTTACAGGGGCTCCTACAATGAGCAGTTCTTC
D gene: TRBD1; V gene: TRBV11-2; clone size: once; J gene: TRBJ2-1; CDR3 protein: CASSKRDRAVEQFF; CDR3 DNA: TGTGCCAGCAGCAAGAGAGACAGGGCGGTTGAGCAGTTCTTC
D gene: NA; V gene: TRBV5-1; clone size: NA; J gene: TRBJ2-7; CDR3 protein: CASSVEGGVQDEQYF; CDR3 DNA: TGCGCCAGCAGCGTCGAAGGGGGGGTACAGGACGAGCAGTACTTC
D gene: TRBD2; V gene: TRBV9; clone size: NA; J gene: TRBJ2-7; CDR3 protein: CASSVGLAGSYEQYF; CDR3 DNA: TGTGCCAGCAGCGTTGGTCTAGCGGGAAGCTACGAGCAGTACTTC
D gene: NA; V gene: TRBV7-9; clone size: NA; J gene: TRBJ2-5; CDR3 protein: CASSIPGQEETQYF; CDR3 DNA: TGTGCCAGCAGCATCCCCGGGCAGGAAGAGACCCAGTACTTC
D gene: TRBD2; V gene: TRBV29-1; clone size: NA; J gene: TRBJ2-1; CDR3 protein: CSLRDGRVNEQFF; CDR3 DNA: TGCAGCCTTCGAGACGGGAGGGTTAATGAGCAGTTCTTC
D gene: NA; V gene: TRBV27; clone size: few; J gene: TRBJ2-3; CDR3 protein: CASSFQGRNTDTQYF; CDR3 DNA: TGTGCCAGCAGTTTTCAAGGGAGGAACACAGATACGCAGTATTTT
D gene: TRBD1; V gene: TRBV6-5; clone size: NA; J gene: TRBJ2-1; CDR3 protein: CASRGQGVRNEQFF; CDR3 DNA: TGTGCCAGCAGAGGACAGGGGGTCAGAAATGAGCAGTTCTTC
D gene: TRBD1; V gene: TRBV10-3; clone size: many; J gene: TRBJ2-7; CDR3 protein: CAISEWGQGASSEQYF; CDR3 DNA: TGTGCCATCAGTGAGTGGGGACAGGGGGCTTCCTCCGAGCAGTACTTC
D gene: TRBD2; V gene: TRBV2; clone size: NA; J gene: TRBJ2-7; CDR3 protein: CASSERGASGSYEQYF; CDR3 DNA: TGTGCCAGCAGTGAGAGGGGGGCTAGCGGGTCCTACGAGCAGTACTTC
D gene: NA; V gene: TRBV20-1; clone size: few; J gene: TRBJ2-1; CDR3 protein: CSASPSNEQFF; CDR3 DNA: TGCAGTGCTAGTCCTAGCAATGAGCAGTTCTTC
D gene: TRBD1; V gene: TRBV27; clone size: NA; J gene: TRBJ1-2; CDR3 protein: CASSPLTGGYGYTF; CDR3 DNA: TGTGCCAGCAGTCCCCTCACAGGGGGCTATGGCTACACCTTC
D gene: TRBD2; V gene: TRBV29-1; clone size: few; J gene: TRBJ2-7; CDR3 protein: CSVTRGVREQYF; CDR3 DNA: TGCAGCGTCACCCGGGGGGTGAGGGAGCAGTACTTC
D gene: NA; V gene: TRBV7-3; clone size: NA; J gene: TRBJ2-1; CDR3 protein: CASSSKGGPNEQFF; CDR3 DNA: TGTGCCAGCAGCTCCAAAGGGGGACCCAATGAGCAGTTCTTC
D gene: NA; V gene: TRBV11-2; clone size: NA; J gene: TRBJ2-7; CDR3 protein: CASSLAGPQGSEQYF; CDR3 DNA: TGTGCCAGCAGCTTAGCGGGACCCCAGGGTAGCGAGCAGTACTTC
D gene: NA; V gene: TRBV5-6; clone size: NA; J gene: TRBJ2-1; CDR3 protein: CASNRRIVYNEQFF; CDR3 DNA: TGTGCCAGCAACCGCCGCATCGTTTACAATGAGCAGTTCTTC
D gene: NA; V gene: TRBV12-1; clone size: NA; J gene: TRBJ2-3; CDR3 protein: CASSVGTSGTCDTQYF; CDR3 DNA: TGTGCCAGCAGCGTGGGGACTAGCGGTACTTGTGATACGCAGTATTTT
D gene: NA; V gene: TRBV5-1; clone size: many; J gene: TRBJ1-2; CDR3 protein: CASSLESGPYGYTF; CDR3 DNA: TGCGCCAGCAGCTTGGAGAGCGGCCCCTATGGCTACACCTTC
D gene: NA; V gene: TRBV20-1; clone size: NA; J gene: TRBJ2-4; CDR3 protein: CSATSASRFYERYF; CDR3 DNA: TGCAGTGCTACCAGTGCATCCCGTTTCTACGAGCGGTACTTC
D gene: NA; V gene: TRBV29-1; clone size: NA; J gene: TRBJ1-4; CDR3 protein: CSGEKGEKLFF; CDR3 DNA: TGCAGCGGTGAGAAGGGTGAAAAACTGTTTTTT
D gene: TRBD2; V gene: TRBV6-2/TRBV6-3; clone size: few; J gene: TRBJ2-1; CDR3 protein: CASSYKGGSPRGEQFF; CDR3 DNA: TGTGCCAGCAGTTACAAAGGCGGGAGTCCCCGAGGCGAGCAGTTCTTC
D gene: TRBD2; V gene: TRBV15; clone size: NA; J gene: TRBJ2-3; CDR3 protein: CATSSLAGDSTDTQYF; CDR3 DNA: TGTGCCACCAGCAGCCTAGCGGGGGATAGCACAGATACGCAGTATTTT
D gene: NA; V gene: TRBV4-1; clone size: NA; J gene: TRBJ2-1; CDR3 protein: CASSQWGVRNEQFF; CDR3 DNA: TGCGCCAGCAGCCAGTGGGGCGTTAGGAATGAGCAGTTCTTC
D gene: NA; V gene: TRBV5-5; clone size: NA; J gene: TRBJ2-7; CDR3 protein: CASSLSPGRSSYNEQYF; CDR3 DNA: TGTGCCAGCAGCTTATCCCCGGGACGGAGCTCCTACAATGAGCAGTACTTC
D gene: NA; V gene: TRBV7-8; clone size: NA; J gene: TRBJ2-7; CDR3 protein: CASSSVGTYSYEQYF; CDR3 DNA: TGTGCCAGCAGCTCCGTAGGGACCTACTCCTACGAGCAGTACTTC
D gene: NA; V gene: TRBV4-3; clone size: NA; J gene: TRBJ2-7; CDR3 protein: CASSQDSQARYEQYF; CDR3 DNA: TGCGCCAGCAGCCAAGATTCACAGGCTAGATACGAGCAGTACTTC
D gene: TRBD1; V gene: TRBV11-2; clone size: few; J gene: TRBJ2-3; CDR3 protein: CASSLGRTGSSTDTQYF; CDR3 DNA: TGTGCCAGCAGCTTGGGACGGACAGGGTCTAGCACAGATACGCAGTATTTT
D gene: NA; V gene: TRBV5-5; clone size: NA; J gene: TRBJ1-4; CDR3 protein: CASSLNPTGREKLFF; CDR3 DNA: TGTGCCAGCAGCTTGAATCCGACGGGTCGCGAAAAACTGTTTTTT
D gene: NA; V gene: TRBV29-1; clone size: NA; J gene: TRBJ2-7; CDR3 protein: CSVEDQWGWSYNEQYF; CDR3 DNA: TGCAGCGTTGAAGATCAGTGGGGATGGTCCTACAATGAGCAGTACTTC
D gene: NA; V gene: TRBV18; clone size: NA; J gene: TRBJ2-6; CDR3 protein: CASTTDSMGSGANVLTF; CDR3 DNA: TGTGCCAGCACAACGGACAGCATGGGCTCTGGGGCCAACGTCCTGACTTTC
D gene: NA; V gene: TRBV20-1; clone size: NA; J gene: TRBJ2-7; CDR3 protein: CSARGIGTYEQYF; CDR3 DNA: TGCAGTGCTAGAGGTATAGGAACCTACGAGCAGTACTTC
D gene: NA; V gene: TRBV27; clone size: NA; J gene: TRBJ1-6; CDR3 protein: CASSPVGSSYNSPLHF; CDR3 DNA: TGTGCCAGCAGCCCCGTGGGGAGCTCCTATAATTCACCCCTCCACTTT
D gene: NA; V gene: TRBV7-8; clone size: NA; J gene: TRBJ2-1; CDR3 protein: CASSFKRSEQFF; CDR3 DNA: TGTGCCAGCAGCTTCAAGCGGTCTGAGCAGTTCTTC
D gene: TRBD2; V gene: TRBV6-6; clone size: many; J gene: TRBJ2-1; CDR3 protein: CASSLASGRALGEQFF; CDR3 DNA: TGTGCCAGCAGCCTGGCTAGCGGGAGGGCCCTAGGTGAGCAGTTCTTC
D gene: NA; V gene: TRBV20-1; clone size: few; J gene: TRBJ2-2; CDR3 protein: CSASRLARNTGELFF; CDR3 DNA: TGCAGTGCTAGTCGGCTAGCTCGTAACACCGGGGAGCTGTTTTTT
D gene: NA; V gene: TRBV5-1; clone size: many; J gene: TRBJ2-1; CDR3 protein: CASSLAGGEQFF; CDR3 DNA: TGCGCCAGCAGCTTGGCAGGAGGGGAGCAGTTCTTC
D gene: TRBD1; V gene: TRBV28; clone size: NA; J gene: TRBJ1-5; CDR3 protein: CASSPYRGTGNQPQHF; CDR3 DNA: TGTGCCAGCAGTCCCTACAGGGGAACGGGCAATCAGCCCCAGCATTTT
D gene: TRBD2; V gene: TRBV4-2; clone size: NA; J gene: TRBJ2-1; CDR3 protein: CASSRGLAGEKAYNEQFF; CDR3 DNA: TGTGCCAGCAGTAGGGGGCTAGCGGGAGAGAAGGCCTACAATGAGCAGTTCTTC
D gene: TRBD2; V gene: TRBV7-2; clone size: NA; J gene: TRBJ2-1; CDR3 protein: CASSLRPLGTSGKNEQFF; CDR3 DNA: TGTGCCAGCAGCTTAAGGCCGTTGGGGACTAGCGGGAAGAATGAGCAGTTCTTC
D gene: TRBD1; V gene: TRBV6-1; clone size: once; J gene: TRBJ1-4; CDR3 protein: CASSEGDRGIWGEKLFF; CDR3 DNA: TGTGCCAGCAGTGAAGGGGACAGGGGGATATGGGGGGAAAAACTGTTTTTT
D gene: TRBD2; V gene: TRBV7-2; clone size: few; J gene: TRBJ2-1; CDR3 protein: CASSPLGLAGGISYNEQFF; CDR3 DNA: TGTGCCAGCAGCCCCCTCGGACTAGCGGGAGGGATCTCCTACAATGAGCAGTTCTTC
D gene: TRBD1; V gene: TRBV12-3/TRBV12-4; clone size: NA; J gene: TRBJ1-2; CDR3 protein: CASSTLPRQGNYGYTF; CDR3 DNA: TGTGCCAGCAGTACCCTCCCCAGACAGGGGAACTATGGCTACACCTTC
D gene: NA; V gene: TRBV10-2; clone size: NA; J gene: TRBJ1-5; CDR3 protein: CASSEEIRNQPQHF; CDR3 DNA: TGCGCCAGCAGTGAGGAGATAAGGAATCAGCCCCAGCATTTT
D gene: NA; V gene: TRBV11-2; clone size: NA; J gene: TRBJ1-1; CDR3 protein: CASSLGWEPVEAFF; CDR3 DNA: TGTGCCAGCAGCTTAGGGTGGGAACCCGTTGAAGCTTTCTTT
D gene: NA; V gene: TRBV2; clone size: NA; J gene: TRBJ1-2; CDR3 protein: CASSDPSRGYTF; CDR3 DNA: TGTGCCAGCAGTGACCCCTCACGGGGCTACACCTTC
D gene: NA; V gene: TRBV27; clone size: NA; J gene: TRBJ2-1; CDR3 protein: CASREKRGRDEQFF; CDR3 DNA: TGTGCCAGCCGGGAAAAACGGGGCCGGGATGAGCAGTTCTTC
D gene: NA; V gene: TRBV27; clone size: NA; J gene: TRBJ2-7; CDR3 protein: CASSFSRGTYEQYF; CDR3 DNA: TGTGCCAGCAGTTTTTCACGGGGTACCTACGAGCAGTACTTC
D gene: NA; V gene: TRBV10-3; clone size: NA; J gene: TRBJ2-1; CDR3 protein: CAISGDSRRSSYNEQFF; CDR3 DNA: TGTGCCATCAGCGGGGACTCGCGGAGGAGCTCCTACAATGAGCAGTTCTTC
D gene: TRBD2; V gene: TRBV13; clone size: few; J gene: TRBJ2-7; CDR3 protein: CASSLGEGRYEQYF; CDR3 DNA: TGTGCCAGCAGCTTGGGGGAGGGCCGGTACGAGCAGTACTTC
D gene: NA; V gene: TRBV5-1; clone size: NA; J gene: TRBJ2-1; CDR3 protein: CASSLRPDQSYNEQFF; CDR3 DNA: TGCGCCAGCAGCCTGAGGCCAGACCAGTCCTACAATGAGCAGTTCTTC